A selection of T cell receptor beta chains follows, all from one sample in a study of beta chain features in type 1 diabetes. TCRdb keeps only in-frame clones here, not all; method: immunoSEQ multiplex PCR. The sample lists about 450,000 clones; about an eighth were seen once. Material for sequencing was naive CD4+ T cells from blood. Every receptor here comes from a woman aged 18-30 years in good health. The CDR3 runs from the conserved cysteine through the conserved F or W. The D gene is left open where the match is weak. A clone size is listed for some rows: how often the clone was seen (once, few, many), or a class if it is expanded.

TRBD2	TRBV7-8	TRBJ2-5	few	CASSWGLAVETQYF	TGTGCCAGCAGCTGGGGACTAGCAGTAGAGACCCAGTACTTC
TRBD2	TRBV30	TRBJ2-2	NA	CAWTRELMITGELFF	TGTGCCTGGACGCGGGAGCTCATGATAACCGGGGAGCTGTTTTTT
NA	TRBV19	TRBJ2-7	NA	CASSIGGVSTPYEQYF	TGTGCCAGTAGTATTGGCGGGGTGTCTACGCCCTACGAGCAGTACTTC
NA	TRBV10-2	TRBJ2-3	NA	CASSGGYTDTQYF	TGCGCCAGCAGTGGCGGGTACACAGATACGCAGTATTTT
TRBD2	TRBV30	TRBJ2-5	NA	CASVWTSGSLETQYF	TGTGCCTCGGTCTGGACTAGCGGGAGTTTGGAGACCCAGTACTTC
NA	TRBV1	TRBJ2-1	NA	CTSSQRGIGQGDEQFF	TGCACCAGCAGCCAAAGGGGTATCGGACAGGGGGATGAGCAGTTCTTC
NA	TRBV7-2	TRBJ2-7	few	CASRFPGLHEQYF	TGTGCCAGCAGATTTCCGGGACTCCACGAGCAGTACTTC
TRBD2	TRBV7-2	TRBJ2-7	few	CASSLAGATSGYEQYF	TGTGCCAGCAGCTTAGCAGGCGCGACTAGCGGCTACGAGCAGTACTTC
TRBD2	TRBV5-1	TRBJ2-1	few	CASSVMTSGDNEQFF	TGCGCCAGCAGCGTGATGACTAGCGGGGACAATGAGCAGTTCTTC
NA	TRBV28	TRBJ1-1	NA	CASSQSGGGVTEAFF	TGTGCCAGCAGCCAGTCCGGGGGAGGGGTCACTGAAGCTTTCTTT
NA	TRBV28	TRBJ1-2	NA	CASSLLGENYGYTF	TGTGCCAGCAGTTTGTTAGGGGAAAACTATGGCTACACCTTC
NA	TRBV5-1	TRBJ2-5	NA	CASSANQETQYF	TGCGCCAGCAGCGCGAACCAAGAGACCCAGTACTTC
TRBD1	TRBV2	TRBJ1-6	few	CASSGQGNSPLHF	TGTGCCAGCAGTGGACAGGGGAATTCACCCCTCCACTTT
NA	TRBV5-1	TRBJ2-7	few	CASSLGEGYEQYF	TGCGCCAGCAGCTTGGGGGAAGGATACGAGCAGTACTTC
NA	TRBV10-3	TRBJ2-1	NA	CAISESPAGFRDEQFF	TGTGCCATCAGTGAGTCGCCCGCCGGCTTTCGGGATGAGCAGTTCTTC
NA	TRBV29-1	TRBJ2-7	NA	CSVEGRDSYEQYF	TGCAGCGTTGAAGGGCGTGACTCCTACGAGCAGTACTTC
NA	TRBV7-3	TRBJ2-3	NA	CASSSRSGTGDTQYF	TGTGCCAGCAGCTCCAGGAGCGGAACCGGCGATACGCAGTATTTT
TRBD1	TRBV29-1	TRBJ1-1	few	CSVGGGQGKNTEAFF	TGCAGCGTTGGAGGGGGACAGGGAAAGAACACTGAAGCTTTCTTT
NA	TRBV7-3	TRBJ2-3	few	CASSPPWTDTQYF	TGTGCCAGCAGCCCACCTTGGACAGATACGCAGTATTTT
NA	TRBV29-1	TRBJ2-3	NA	CSVEGGAGRIDTQYF	TGCAGCGTTGAAGGGGGAGCAGGTCGTATAGATACGCAGTATTTT
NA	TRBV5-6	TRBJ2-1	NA	CASSPRGGGSYNEQFF	TGTGCCAGCAGCCCCAGGGGAGGGGGCTCCTACAATGAGCAGTTCTTC
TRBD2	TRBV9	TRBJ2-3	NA	CASSLRGEGTDTQYF	TGTGCCAGCAGTTTAAGAGGGGAGGGTACAGATACGCAGTATTTT
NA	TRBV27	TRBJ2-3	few	CASSPDRTTDTQYF	TGTGCCAGCAGTCCTGACAGGACCACAGATACGCAGTATTTT
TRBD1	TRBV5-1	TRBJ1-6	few	CASSFQGENSPLHF	TGCGCCAGCAGCTTTCAGGGGGAGAATTCACCCCTCCACTTT
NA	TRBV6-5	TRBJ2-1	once	CASNKGGAHNEQFF	TGTGCCAGCAACAAAGGGGGGGCTCACAATGAGCAGTTCTTC
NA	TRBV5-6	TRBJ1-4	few	CASSLEGHGEKLFF	TGTGCCAGCAGCTTGGAAGGCCATGGAGAAAAACTGTTTTTT
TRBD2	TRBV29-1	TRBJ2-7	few	CSVVGSGSFYEQYF	TGCAGCGTTGTGGGTAGCGGGAGTTTCTACGAGCAGTACTTC
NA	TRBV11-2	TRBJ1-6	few	CASAADPNSPLHF	TGTGCCAGCGCAGCCGACCCTAATTCACCCCTCCACTTT
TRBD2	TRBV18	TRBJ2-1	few	CASSPRPFSGAAYNEQFF	TGTGCCAGCTCACCCCGTCCGTTTAGCGGGGCGGCCTACAATGAGCAGTTCTTC
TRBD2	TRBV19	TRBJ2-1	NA	CASSIVAGRANEQFF	TGTGCCAGTAGTATAGTGGCAGGGAGGGCGAATGAGCAGTTCTTC
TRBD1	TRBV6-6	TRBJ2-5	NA	CASSGNRDRYQETQYF	TGTGCCAGCAGTGGAAACCGGGACAGGTACCAAGAGACCCAGTACTTC
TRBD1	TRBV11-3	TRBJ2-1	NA	CASSPGGRSYNEQFF	TGTGCCAGCAGCCCAGGGGGCCGGTCGTACAATGAGCAGTTCTTC
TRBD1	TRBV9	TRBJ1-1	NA	CASSVDPRGLNRGDMNTEAFF	TGTGCCAGCAGCGTAGACCCGAGGGGACTAAACAGGGGCGATATGAACACTGAAGCTTTCTTT
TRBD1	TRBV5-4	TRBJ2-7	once	CASRQQQGAGEQYF	TGTGCCAGCAGGCAGCAACAGGGGGCAGGAGAGCAGTACTTC
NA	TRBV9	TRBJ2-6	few	CASSTNAKGFTGANVLTF	TGTGCCAGCAGCACGAACGCAAAGGGATTTACTGGGGCCAACGTCCTGACTTTC
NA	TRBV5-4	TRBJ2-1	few	CASSQGRAGDNEQFF	TGTGCCAGCAGCCAGGGTAGGGCCGGGGATAATGAGCAGTTCTTC
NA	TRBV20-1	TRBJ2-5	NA	CSALWETQYF	TGCAGTGCCTTGTGGGAGACCCAGTACTTC
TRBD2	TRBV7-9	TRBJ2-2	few	CASSTAGGPPGELFF	TGTGCCAGCAGCACAGCGGGAGGGCCCCCCGGGGAGCTGTTTTTT
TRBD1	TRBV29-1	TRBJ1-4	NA	CSAGQGGEKLFF	TGCAGCGCCGGACAGGGAGGGGAAAAACTGTTTTTT
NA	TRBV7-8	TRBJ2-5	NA	CASSPRWSVNQETQYF	TGTGCCAGCAGCCCCCGCTGGTCTGTAAACCAAGAGACCCAGTACTTC
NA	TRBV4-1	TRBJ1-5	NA	CASATPGEQPQHF	TGCGCCAGCGCCACCCCGGGGGAACAGCCCCAGCATTTT
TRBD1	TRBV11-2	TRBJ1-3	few	CASSRTGAGNTIYF	TGTGCCAGCAGCCGTACAGGGGCTGGAAACACCATATATTTT
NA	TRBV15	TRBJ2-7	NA	CATSRDGLQAYEQYF	TGTGCCACCAGCAGAGATGGATTACAGGCCTACGAGCAGTACTTC
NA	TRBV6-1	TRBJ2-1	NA	CASRALGNEQFF	TGTGCCAGCAGGGCCCTCGGGAATGAGCAGTTCTTC
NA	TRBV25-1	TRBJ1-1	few	CASRAYEGKNTEAFF	TGTGCCAGCAGAGCGTACGAGGGAAAGAACACTGAAGCTTTCTTT